One sample yielded the 31 T cell receptor beta chains listed below, sequenced in a study of T cells in Graves' hyperthyroidism and ophthalmopathy (dated by TCRdb to the late 2010s). Libraries were constructed by multiplex PCR. The sample was run on an Illumina HiSeq 2000. Amplification of TCR beta CDR3 regions was carried out from RNA transcripts. The TCR CDR3 was subjected to a first round of RT-PCR using the HTBI primer set and the Qiagen OneStep RT-PCR kit. The public reads were quality trimmed at Q25 with fastp and then assembled into clones with MiXCR by TCRdb, keeping productive beta chains. All rows with the same CDR3 protein become a single entry with the most common DNA and genes. Counted in this sample were 370,000 or so distinct CDR3 sequences; approximately 15% of them appeared once. About a fifth of the sample is held by the ten biggest clonotypes. The sequenced material came from blood. The receptors stem from a man between 25 and 39 years old with Graves' hyperthyroidism that later progressed to Graves' ophthalmopathy.

This clonotype was seen more than once but under ten times. V gene TRBV20-1 combines with J gene TRBJ1-1, with 7 bases lining up with TRBD1. Trimming cost V 3 bases and J 9 bases; bases outside gene matches: 7. The CDR3 length is 12 residues. Germline V gives CDR1 DFQATT, CDR2 SNEGSKA (reference sequence). The CDR3 coding sequence is TGCAGTGCTAGTGACGACAGGGAAAAAGCTTTCTTT. It encodes CSASDDREKAFF.

This chain links TRBV4-1 with TRBJ2-2; D unresolved. Germline loops: CDR1 MGHRA, CDR2 YSYEKL. V gave up 0 bases and J gave up 6 bases, with 11 bases separating them. The CDR3 contains 15 residues. DNA of the CDR3: TGCGCCAGCAGCCAAGATCCCGACGGGTCCGGGGAGCTGTTTTTT. Its protein product is CASSQDPDGSGELFF.

This clonotype was picked up many times. This rearrangement joins TRBV28 to TRBJ1-2, with a possible D match to TRBD1 (6 bases). The ends were cut back, 6 bases at V and 2 bases at J, with 16 bases in the middle. The CDR3 contains 15 residues. In germline, CDR1 is MDHEN, CDR2 SYDVKM. The CDR3 DNA reads TGTGCCAGCAGCATAGACAGGCCGCAGAACTATGGCTACACCTTC. This sequence encodes CASSIDRPQNYGYTF.

This clonotype showed up many times. The chain employs TRBV10-3 and TRBJ2-5; 12 bases are a match to TRBD2. V trimming: 6 bases; J trimming: 4 bases; junction bases outside the gene matches: 6. The CDR3 has 15 residues. Per germline, CDR1 ENHRY and CDR2 SYGVKD. CDR3 coding DNA: TGTGCCATCAGCCTTGGACTAGCGGGGACAGAGACCCAGTACTTC. Amino acid sequence: CAISLGLAGTETQYF.

This clonotype has ten or more counts. The chain couples TRBV7-8 to TRBJ2-5, with D perhaps being TRBD1 or TRBD2 (5 bases each). V was trimmed by 7 bases and J by 0 bases, leaving 12 bases between them. The CDR3 loop spans 14 amino acids. The germline V gene encodes CDR1 SGHVS and CDR2 FQNEAQ. The chain's CDR3 is CASTRDGYQETQYF. CDR3 DNA: TGTGCCAGCACCAGGGACGGATACCAAGAGACCCAGTACTTC.

This clonotype was observed a handful of times. The chain is built from TRBV5-6 and TRBJ1-2; 9 bases are a match to TRBD1. Germline loops: CDR1 SGHDT, CDR2 YYEEEE. The CDR3 sequence is 15 residues long. The V gene end was trimmed by 4 bases and the J gene end by 5 bases; junction bases not matched to a gene: 9. Written as DNA, the CDR3 is TGTGCCAGCAGCCCAGGACAGGGGACCCCATATGGCTACACCTTC. Its protein product is CASSPGQGTPYGYTF.

This clonotype was picked up many times. The chain employs TRBV3-1 and TRBJ2-7; the D is unclear. There are 14 residues in the CDR3. Germline-derived CDR1 and CDR2 are LGHDT and YNNKEL (reference sequence). Trimming left V 4 bases short and J 2 bases short, with 12 bases between. The CDR3 loop reads CASSRPGSPYEQYF. As DNA, the CDR3 is TGTGCCAGCAGCCGCCCAGGCTCGCCCTACGAGCAGTACTTC.

This clonotype was counted ten times or more. V usage is TRBV18 and J usage is TRBJ2-2; no reliable D call. V lost 0 bases, J lost 1 base, and 0 bases lay in between. The CDR3 totals 13 residues. CDR1 is KGHSH, CDR2 LQKENI, per germline. CDR3 coding DNA: TGTGCCAGCTCACCACCGAACACCGGGGAGCTGTTTTTT. This gives the protein CASSPPNTGELFF.

This clonotype was seen a handful of times. The rearrangement uses TRBV18 and TRBJ1-1, with TRBD1 matching over 7 bases. This CDR3 region has 13 residues. The V segment lost 4 bases and the J segment 3 bases; nucleotides outside the gene matches: 2. Germline V gives CDR1 KGHSH, CDR2 LQKENI. CDR3 sequence: CASSHGTDTEAFF. CDR3 DNA sequence: TGTGCCAGCTCACATGGGACAGACACTGAAGCTTTCTTT.

The genes are TRBV7-9 and TRBJ2-1; unclear D gene. The V and J ends lost 1 base and 5 bases respectively, with 12 bases between them. Germline lookup yields CDR1 SEHNR and CDR2 FQNEAQ (reference sequence). The CDR3 covers 15 residues. CDR3 nucleotides: TGTGCCAGCAGCTTAGGTAGGGCCCGTCACAATGAGCAGTTCTTC. Amino acid sequence: CASSLGRARHNEQFF.

This clonotype was seen many times. The chain has TRBV19 and TRBJ2-5; 8 bases are shared with TRBD2. This CDR3 has 14 amino acids. J was trimmed by 2 bases and V by 6 bases; bases with no gene match: 5. Germline V gene lookup returns CDR1 LNHDA and CDR2 SQIVND (reference sequence). The CDR3 DNA reads TGTGCCAGTAGGGGACTAGGGGGTCAAGAGACCCAGTACTTC. Its protein is CASRGLGGQETQYF.

This clonotype has only a few counts. V gene TRBV30 combines with J gene TRBJ2-2; D is perhaps TRBD1 (5 bases). CDR1 and CDR2 from the germline V gene are GTSNPN and SVGIG (reference sequence). The CDR3 consists of 14 residues. V lost 2 bases and J 5 bases, leaving 12 bases between the germline ends. CDR3 loop: CAWSTGKGTGELFF. The CDR3 nucleotides are TGTGCCTGGAGTACAGGAAAGGGGACCGGGGAGCTGTTTTTT.

This clonotype came up many times. The chain recombines TRBV6-2 or TRBV6-3 with TRBJ2-1, with D uncertain. V was cut by 8 bases and J by 7 bases, with 18 bases left in between. CDR3 size: 14 residues. The germline V gene encodes CDR1 MNHEY and CDR2 SVGEGT. This CDR3 reads CASQWASTWNEQFF. As DNA, the CDR3 is TGTGCCAGCCAGTGGGCTAGTACGTGGAATGAGCAGTTCTTC.

This chain uses TRBV11-2 with TRBJ1-1; maybe TRBD1 (5 bases). Trimming shortened V by 1 base and J by 3 bases, and 18 bases separated the two germline ends. Germline V gives CDR1 SGHAT, CDR2 FQNNGV. The CDR3 has 17 amino acids. CDR3 nucleotide sequence: TGTGCCAGCAGCTTAGTAGAGGGGAAGAGGTTTGACACTGAAGCTTTCTTT. Encoded protein: CASSLVEGKRFDTEAFF.

This chain uses TRBV11-1 with TRBJ2-5, with 7 bases lining up with TRBD2. CDR3 length: 12 amino acids. CDR1 is SGHAT and CDR2 is FQDESV in the germline V gene (reference sequence). The V segment lost 5 bases and the J segment 7 bases; nucleotides outside the gene matches: 4. The CDR3 nucleotides are TGTGCCAGCAGCACCCAGCGGGGGACCCAGTACTTC. Translating it yields CASSTQRGTQYF. The full variable domain, rest sourced from reference TRBV11-1 and TRBJ2-5, is EAEVAQSPRYKITEKSQAVAFWCDPISGHATLYWYRQILGQGPELLVQFQDESVVDDSQLPKDRFSAERLKGVDSTLKIQPAELGDSAMYLCASSTQRGTQYFGPGTRLLVL.

This clonotype occurred a few times. This sequence joins TRBV6-5 and TRBJ2-1, with D possibly matching TRBD2 (6 bases). V was clipped by 0 bases and J by 4 bases, with 19 bases between them. Germline V lookup: CDR1 MNHEY, CDR2 SVGAGI. The CDR3 extends over 18 amino acids. DNA for the CDR3: TGTGCCAGCAGTTACTCGAGTCCCACGGGGGAACTATACAATGAGCAGTTCTTC. It is translated as CASSYSSPTGELYNEQFF.

This clonotype has more than one count but fewer than ten. V gene TRBV28 combines with J gene TRBJ2-3; D not certain. V lost 8 bases and J 0 bases, leaving 9 bases between the germline ends. The germline gives CDR1 MDHEN, CDR2 SYDVKM. The CDR3 consists of 13 residues. The CDR3 region is CASLYSSTDTQYF. In DNA form, the CDR3 reads TGTGCCAGCCTATACAGCAGCACAGATACGCAGTATTTT.

The rearrangement links TRBV7-9 to TRBJ2-3; TRBD2 matches at 7 bases. CDR1 is SEHNR and CDR2 is FQNEAQ in the germline V gene (reference sequence). J lost 5 bases, V lost 5 bases, and 10 bases had no gene match. The CDR3 is 15 residues long. This chain's CDR3 is CASSRPGGPGDTQYF. The CDR3 DNA reads TGTGCCAGCAGCCGACCGGGGGGTCCGGGAGATACGCAGTATTTT.

In its sample, this clonotype was seen once. The V and J genes are TRBV9 and TRBJ2-3; 7 bases are a match to TRBD2. The CDR3 extends over 15 amino acids. The V gene's germline CDR1 is SGDLS and CDR2 YYNGEE. Losses at the gene ends were 0 bases for V and 4 bases for J; bases not matched to a gene: 5. The CDR3 here is CASSVGRGVADTQYF. CDR3 nucleotide sequence: TGTGCCAGCAGCGTAGGACGGGGGGTGGCAGATACGCAGTATTTT.

Of note for this clonotype: No conserved phenylalanine or tryptophan ends this CDR3, so it is likely a read error. V and J are TRBV12-5 and TRBJ1-5, with TRBD1 matching over 8 bases. CDR1 is LGHNT, CDR2 FRNRAP, per germline. This CDR3 spans 15 amino acids. V trimming: 8 bases; J trimming: 4 bases; junction bases outside the gene matches: 10. This CDR3 is CASSETGVPNQPQHL. The CDR3 DNA follows: TGTGCTAGTAGTGAGACAGGGGTACCTAATCAGCCCCAGCATCTT.

CDR3 coding DNA: TGTGCCAGCAGCCCCGGGACAGGTCACACCGGGGAGCTGTTTTTT. Its protein is CASSPGTGHTGELFF. V usage is TRBV6-7 and J usage is TRBJ2-2; 8 bases are a match to TRBD1. TRBV6-7 is an open reading frame whose function is uncertain. This CDR3 contains 15 residues. V dropped 6 bases and J dropped 3; count of bases not matched to a gene: 6.

This clonotype was observed a handful of times. The gene calls are TRBV5-6 and TRBJ2-1; 11 positions match TRBD2. The CDR3 sequence is 15 residues long. Germline V gene lookup returns CDR1 SGHDT and CDR2 YYEEEE. Unmatched junction bases numbered 7, after V lost 2 bases and J lost 9 bases. The CDR3 reads CASSFSGGALGEQFF. CDR3 nucleotides: TGTGCCAGCAGCTTTAGCGGGGGGGCCTTAGGTGAGCAGTTCTTC.

This clonotype was counted ten times or more. The chain joins TRBV28 to TRBJ2-3; no definite D call. Germline V gene lookup returns CDR1 MDHEN and CDR2 SYDVKM. Trimming left V 2 bases short and J 4 bases short, with 13 bases between. This CDR3 region has 15 residues. CDR3 nucleotide sequence: TGTGCCAGCAGTTTAGGAGAGGTACTTCCAGATACGCAGTATTTT. Its protein is CASSLGEVLPDTQYF. Filled out from reference TRBV28 and TRBJ2-3, the complete variable domain reads DVKVTQSSRYLVKRTGEKVFLECVQDMDHENMFWYRQDPGLGLRLIYFSYDVKMKEKGDIPEGYSVSREKKERFSLILESASTNQTSMYLCASSLGEVLPDTQYFGPGTRLTVL.

There are many counts of this clonotype. This chain connects TRBV11-1 to TRBJ1-1; D gene ambiguous. CDR3 length equals 16 residues. The V and J ends lost 1 base and 1 base respectively, with 13 bases between them. Germline V gene sequence: CDR1 SGHAT, CDR2 FQDESV (reference sequence). CDR3 residues: CASSLGIGVGNTEAFF. The DNA for the CDR3 is TGTGCCAGCAGCTTAGGGATCGGGGTCGGGAACACTGAAGCTTTCTTT. The full variable domain, its missing parts supplied by reference TRBV11-1 and TRBJ1-1, is EAEVAQSPRYKITEKSQAVAFWCDPISGHATLYWYRQILGQGPELLVQFQDESVVDDSQLPKDRFSAERLKGVDSTLKIQPAELGDSAMYLCASSLGIGVGNTEAFFGQGTRLTVV.

The rearrangement joins TRBV3-1 to TRBJ1-1; possible D gene TRBD1, 5 bases. Trimming took 5 bases from V and 8 from J, leaving 12 bases between them. This CDR3 region has 12 residues. Looked up from germline, CDR1 is LGHDT and CDR2 is YNNKEL (reference sequence). The CDR3 is CASSITGTEAFF. For the CDR3, the DNA is TGTGCCAGCAGCATCACCGGGACCGAAGCTTTCTTT.

This clonotype was counted a few times. The rearrangement joins TRBV9 to TRBJ2-3; TRBD2 matches 8 bases. The CDR3 sequence is 15 residues long. CDR1 and CDR2 (germline): SGDLS, YYNGEE. V dropped 9 bases and J dropped 2; count of bases not matched to a gene: 11. CDR3 region: CATNRGGRITDTQYF. In DNA, the CDR3 is TGTGCCACCAACCGCGGGGGGCGCATCACAGATACGCAGTATTTT.

This clonotype was counted at least ten times. The CDR3 is CASSLTSLVSYTF. The DNA for the CDR3 is TGTGCCAGCAGTCTGACAAGTTTGGTCAGCTACACCTTC. This chain links TRBV28 with TRBJ1-2; D gene ambiguous. Trimming took 5 bases from V and 9 from J, leaving 16 bases between them. Germline V lookup: CDR1 MDHEN, CDR2 SYDVKM. The CDR3 runs to 13 residues.

The rearrangement uses TRBV6-1 and TRBJ2-7; 7 bases agree with TRBD1. The germline CDR1 and CDR2 sequences are MNHNS and SASEGT. This CDR3 spans 14 amino acids. The V segment lost 6 bases and the J segment 3 bases; nucleotides outside the gene matches: 8. In nucleotides, the CDR3 is TGTGCCAGCAGCAAGACAGGGCCTCGCTACGAGCAGTACTTC. It encodes CASSKTGPRYEQYF.

This clonotype was counted at least ten times. The chain uses TRBV11-3 and TRBJ2-5; TRBD2 is a possible D gene (5 bases). This CDR3 has 15 residues. Germline lookup yields CDR1 SGHNT and CDR2 YENEEA. V was cut by 0 bases and J by 5 bases, with 13 bases left in between. CDR3 sequence: CASSLEVKEVETQYF. The CDR3 region has the DNA TGTGCCAGCAGCTTAGAGGTGAAGGAGGTGGAGACCCAGTACTTC.

In this sample, this clonotype turned up many times. The chain links TRBV7-9 to TRBJ2-5, with 10 bases that match TRBD1. The V gene's germline CDR1 is SEHNR and CDR2 FQNEAQ (reference sequence). The length of the CDR3 is 14 residues. The V and J ends lost 5 bases and 4 bases, in that order; junction bases with no gene match: 4. The CDR3 DNA sequence: TGTGCCAGCAGCCCCCGGACAGGGGGAGAGACCCAGTACTTC. Its protein is CASSPRTGGETQYF.

This chain uses TRBV19 with TRBJ2-3, with D perhaps matching TRBD1 (5 bases). CDR1 and CDR2 (germline): LNHDA, SQIVND (reference sequence). The CDR3 covers 16 residues. V was shortened by 1 base and J by 0 bases, with 11 bases between the two germline ends. CDR3 residues: CASSIGGSFSTDTQYF. CDR3 nucleotide sequence: TGTGCCAGTAGTATAGGGGGCTCTTTTAGCACAGATACGCAGTATTTT.